This T cell receptor beta chain is from a study of cytomegalovirus exposure and HLA in healthy donors. Germline loops: CDR1 GTSNPN, CDR2 SVGIG (reference sequence). The CDR3 is made up of 16 amino acids. Trimming removed 0 bases from V and 0 bases from J; junction bases left unmatched: 5. Concerning this clone itself: The antigen is not known.

Broader study findings: Among TCR sequences, most were rare, though some public TCRs appeared in many donors.

PCR used 60 Vbeta primers and 13 Jbeta primers. Sequencing was performed with immunoSEQ multiplex PCR; in TCRdb, only in-frame clones are kept and a portion is missing. The sample includes 100,000 to 150,000 clones, almost 80% seen only once; the top ten take approximately 1.4%. Sequenced sample: PBMCs. This TCR was sampled from a female donor in good health and CMV-seronegative. The chain combines TRBV30 with TRBJ1-3, with 7 nucleotides matching TRBD1. The CDR3 sequence: CAWSVYSGGSGNTIYF. CDR3 DNA sequence: TGTGCCTGGAGTGTTTATTCAGGGGGCTCTGGAAACACCATATATTTT.